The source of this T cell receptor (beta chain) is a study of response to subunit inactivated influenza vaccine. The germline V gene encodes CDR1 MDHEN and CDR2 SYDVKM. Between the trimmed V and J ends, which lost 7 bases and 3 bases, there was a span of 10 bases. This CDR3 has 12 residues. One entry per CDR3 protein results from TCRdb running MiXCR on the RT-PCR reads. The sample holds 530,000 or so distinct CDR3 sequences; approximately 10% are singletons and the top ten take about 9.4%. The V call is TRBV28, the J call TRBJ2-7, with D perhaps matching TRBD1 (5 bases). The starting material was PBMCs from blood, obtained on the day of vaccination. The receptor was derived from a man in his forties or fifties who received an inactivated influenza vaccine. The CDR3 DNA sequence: TGTGCCAGCACCTGGGGCGGCTACGAGCAGTACTTC. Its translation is CASTWGGYEQYF. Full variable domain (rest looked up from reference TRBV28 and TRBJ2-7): DVKVTQSSRYLVKRTGEKVFLECVQDMDHENMFWYRQDPGLGLRLIYFSYDVKMKEKGDIPEGYSVSREKKERFSLILESASTNQTSMYLCASTWGGYEQYFGPGTRLTVT.